This T cell receptor beta chain was observed in a study of T cells in Graves' hyperthyroidism and ophthalmopathy. In the study overall: Peripheral blood was collected at initial diagnosis, before any treatment.

Germline-derived CDR1 and CDR2 are MNHEY and SMNVEV (reference sequence). The CDR3 is 14 residues long. V shed 0 bases and J shed 5 bases, with 11 bases lying between them. This clonotype was detected many times. Its matching antigen is unknown. Study-wide results and limits: Researchers found most expanded thyroid clonotypes above 0.001 in blood as well.

Amplification of TCR beta CDR3 regions was performed using RNA transcripts as template. The HTBI primer set served for first-round RT-PCR of the TCR CDR3. TCRdb re-called the multiplex PCR reads with MiXCR, one entry per CDR3 protein. The sample gives 540,000 or so distinct CDR3 sequences, less than 20% of which show up once; approximately 7.4% is in the top ten. Out of over 9 ml of fresh peripheral blood came the PBMCs. The chain recombines TRBV27 with TRBJ2-7; D remains ambiguous. The sequencing input was blood. This receptor was taken from a woman under 40 with Graves' hyperthyroidism. CDR3 residues: CASSLSAAFDEQYF. The CDR3 nucleotides read TGTGCCAGCAGTTTATCGGCAGCCTTTGACGAGCAGTACTTC.